These 17 T cell receptor beta chains came from one sample sequenced in a study of Tregs in tolerant kidney transplant recipients. Libraries were prepared by immunoSEQ multiplex PCR; TCRdb keeps only in-frame clonotypes and omits some of them. This sample lists tens of thousands of clones; its ten largest clones have 0.8% to 1%. The sequences come from CD4+ T cells from blood, collected before the transplant. The receptors stem from a human donor who received a combined kidney and bone marrow transplant.

On this clone itself: With the read ending 3 residues before the CDR3 end, the germline J gene is used to fill in that end. The J gene is TRBJ2-1, the V gene TRBV23-1, with D possibly being TRBD1 (6 bases). Being an ORF, TRBV23-1 has a function that is uncertain. V was clipped by 7 bases and J by 7 bases, with 20 bases between them. This CDR3 comprises 15 residues. CDR3 residues: CASINREGILNEQFF. CDR3 DNA (partial): TGCGCCAGCATTAACAGGGAAGGGATATTGAATGAG.

With respect to this clone: The read terminates 3 residues ahead of where the CDR3 ends, so the germline J gene completes it. This rearrangement joins TRBV6-2 or TRBV6-3 to TRBJ2-1; 9 bases are a match to TRBD2. Looked up from germline, CDR1 is MNHEY and CDR2 is SVGEGT. The CDR3 length is 15 residues. Germline trimming cut 7 bases from V and 6 bases from J; bases unmatched to any gene: 10. CDR3 sequence reads: CASTQAGGLGNEQFF. The CDR3 DNA, read in part, is TGTGCCAGCACCCAAGCGGGAGGTCTCGGCAATGAG.

In the case of this clone: The read ends 3 residues before the CDR3 terminus; that terminus is restored from the germline J gene. The chain employs TRBV6-2 or TRBV6-3 and TRBJ2-2, with 9 bases matching TRBD1. J lost 2 bases, V lost 6 bases, and 4 bases had no gene match. The CDR3 loop spans 15 amino acids. Per germline, CDR1 MNHEY and CDR2 SVGEGT. CDR3 amino acids: CASRPGQGNTGELFF. CDR3 DNA (partial): TGTGCCAGCAGACCGGGACAGGGTAACACCGGGGAG.

Regarding this clone: The CDR3 extends 3 residues past the end of the read, so its final part is completed from the germline J gene. This chain uses TRBV19 with TRBJ2-3; D possibly corresponds to TRBD1 (6 bases). The germline gives CDR1 LNHDA, CDR2 SQIVND (reference sequence). Deletions cut 6 bases from V and 4 bases from J, with 14 bases between. This CDR3 region has 14 residues. The CDR3 DNA, read in part, is TGTGCCAGTAGGGTCCCGGGACATTCAGATACG. This sequence encodes CASRVPGHSDT. The full CDR3 sequence reads CASRVPGHSDTQYF. Looking up the rest from reference TRBV19 and TRBJ2-3 gives the full variable domain: DGGITQSPKYLFRKEGQNVTLSCEQNLNHDAMYWYRQDPGQGLRLIYYSQIVNDFQKGDIAEGYSVSREKKESFPLTVTSAQKNPTAFYLCASRVPGHSDTQYFGPGTRLTVL.

As regards this clone: With the read ending 3 residues before the CDR3 end, the germline J gene is used to fill in that end. The V gene is TRBV28, the J gene TRBJ2-5, with TRBD1 matching 9 bases. The junction had 7 bases not matched to a gene; V was cut back by 6 bases and J by 5 bases. This CDR3 has 14 residues. CDR1 and CDR2 (germline): MDHEN, SYDVKM. The CDR3 DNA, read in part, is TGTGCCAGCAGCCCCCGGACAGGGGAGGAGACC. Its translation: CASSPRTGEET. The CDR3 as a whole reads CASSPRTGEETQYF.

Turning to this clone: From the germline J gene comes the end of the CDR3, since the read stops 3 residues before it. This chain links TRBV19 with TRBJ2-3; 8 nucleotides align to TRBD1. V lost 3 bases and J lost 3; bases outside the gene matches: 11. The CDR3 sequence is 17 residues long. Germline V gene sequence: CDR1 LNHDA, CDR2 SQIVND (reference sequence). CDR3: CASSIPRTGWSTDTQYF. The covered CDR3 bases are TGTGCCAGTAGTATTCCCCGGACAGGGTGGTCGACAGATACG. The variable domain in full, with the rest retrieved from reference TRBV19 and TRBJ2-3, is DGGITQSPKYLFRKEGQNVTLSCEQNLNHDAMYWYRQDPGQGLRLIYYSQIVNDFQKGDIAEGYSVSREKKESFPLTVTSAQKNPTAFYLCASSIPRTGWSTDTQYFGPGTRLTVL.

About this clone: Read data end 3 residues before the CDR3 end; the end is taken from the germline J gene. The chain is built from TRBV5-1 and TRBJ2-6, with TRBD1 identical over 7 bases. CDR3 length: 17 amino acids. The V gene end was trimmed by 4 bases and the J gene end by 0 bases; junction bases not matched to a gene: 7. Germline CDR1 SGHRS, CDR2 YFSETQ. This chain's CDR3 is CASSTIQGTSGANVLTF. Partial CDR3 DNA: TGCGCCAGCAGCACAATACAGGGGACCTCTGGGGCCAACGTC. Variable domain in full (rest from reference TRBV5-1 and TRBJ2-6): KAGVTQTPRYLIKTRGQQVTLSCSPISGHRSVSWYQQTPGQGLQFLFEYFSETQRNKGNFPGRFSGRQFSNSRSEMNVSTLELGDSALYLCASSTIQGTSGANVLTFGAGSRLTVL.

Worth noting for this clone: The read comes to an end 3 residues before the CDR3 does, leaving the germline J gene to fill in the end. V is TRBV19 and J is TRBJ1-1; 9 bases map to TRBD1. The ends lost 6 bases at V and 5 bases at J; junction bases unmatched: 7. The CDR3 is 14 residues long. Germline loops: CDR1 LNHDA, CDR2 SQIVND (reference sequence). The CDR3: CASRQDRGGTEAFF. The DNA read from the CDR3 is TGTGCCAGTAGACAGGACAGGGGAGGGACTGAA.

As to this clone: The read terminates 3 residues before the CDR3 end, so the remaining end is supplied by the germline J gene. J is TRBJ2-7 and V is TRBV19; perhaps TRBD1 as D (6 bases). Germline CDR1 and CDR2: LNHDA and SQIVND (reference sequence). The CDR3 covers 17 residues. The V and J ends lost 0 bases and 3 bases respectively, with 18 bases between them. Partial CDR3 DNA: TGTGCCAGTAGTATAGACCCCCCGACAGGAATTCTCTACGAG. This codes for CASSIDPPTGILYE. The entire CDR3 reads CASSIDPPTGILYEQYF.

A note on this clone: The CDR3 goes on 3 residues after the read ends, and that part is filled in from the germline J gene. This sequence joins TRBV2 and TRBJ1-5; D unclear. Germline V lookup: CDR1 SNHLY, CDR2 FYNNEI. Between the trimmed V and J ends, which lost 1 base and 6 bases, there was a span of 7 bases. The CDR3 loop spans 13 amino acids. CDR3 DNA (partial): TGTGCCAGCAGTGAAGGGACTTCTCAGCCC. It specifies CASSEGTSQP. In full, the CDR3 reads CASSEGTSQPQHF.

With respect to this clone: From the germline J gene comes the end of the CDR3, since the read stops 3 residues before it. V is TRBV30 and J is TRBJ1-2, with a weak D call TRBD1 (6 bases). The CDR3 is 16 amino acids. In germline, CDR1 is GTSNPN, CDR2 SVGIG (reference sequence). Trimming removed 0 bases from V and 4 bases from J, with 18 bases in between. The CDR3 reads CAWSVSGRGFGYGYTF. Incomplete CDR3 DNA: TGTGCCTGGAGTGTAAGCGGCAGGGGATTTGGCTATGGC.

The CDR3 loop is CASSWPGYSGNTIYF. CDR3 bases read: TGTGCCAGCAGCTGGCCCGGGTACTCTGGAAACACC. The chain carries TRBV5-8 and TRBJ1-3, with unresolved D. The CDR3 goes on 3 residues after the read ends, and that part is filled in from the germline J gene. V was trimmed by 3 bases and J by 0 bases, leaving 10 bases between them. The CDR3 has 15 residues. Germline CDR1 and CDR2: SGHTS and YDEGEE.

In regard to this clone: The read ends 3 residues early relative to the CDR3; the germline J gene fills the gap. The chain links TRBV5-1 to TRBJ1-2, with TRBD1 matching 9 bases. V lost 4 bases and J lost 4; bases outside the gene matches: 5. Germline assignment: CDR1 SGHRS and CDR2 YFSETQ. The CDR3 loop spans 14 amino acids. CDR3 DNA, as far as it was read: TGCGCCAGCAGCCCCGGGGACAGGGCCTATGGC. Translation: CASSPGDRAYG. The whole CDR3 sequence reads CASSPGDRAYGYTF.

As for this clone: Sequence at one end of the junction differs from germline and may be a read error. The read comes to an end 3 residues before the CDR3 does, leaving the germline J gene to fill in the end. The rearrangement links TRBV4-2 to TRBJ2-3; 16 bases fit TRBD2. The CDR3 consists of 17 residues. Germline values: CDR1 LGHNA, CDR2 YNFKEQ. CDR3 sequence: CASSRAGLAGGGTSQYF. Partial CDR3 DNA: TGCGCCAGCAGCCGAGCGGGACTAGCGGGAGGGGGAACCTCG.

About this clone: The missing CDR3 end, 3 residues past where the read stops, is filled in from the germline J gene. The chain employs TRBV6-2 or TRBV6-3 and TRBJ2-1; 13 bases align to TRBD2. CDR3 length: 15 amino acids. Unmatched junction bases numbered 5, after V lost 6 bases and J lost 6 bases. From germline, CDR1 is MNHEY and CDR2 SVGEGT. The CDR3 reads CASRRLAGGINEQFF. The CDR3 bases that were read are TGTGCCAGCAGACGACTAGCGGGGGGCATCAATGAG.

Details on this clone: The DNA ends 3 residues before the CDR3 does, and the rest of the CDR3 is filled in from the germline J gene. The chain links TRBV19 to TRBJ1-5; D gene ambiguous. CDR1 is LNHDA and CDR2 is SQIVND in the germline V gene (reference sequence). CDR3 length: 19 amino acids. Trimming stripped 0 bases from V and 2 bases from J, with 20 bases between. This chain's CDR3 is CASSIDFSLSRARNQPQHF. Partial CDR3 DNA: TGTGCCAGTAGTATAGATTTTTCTCTGAGTAGGGCGCGCAATCAGCCC. The complete variable domain, with remaining parts taken from reference TRBV19 and TRBJ1-5, reads DGGITQSPKYLFRKEGQNVTLSCEQNLNHDAMYWYRQDPGQGLRLIYYSQIVNDFQKGDIAEGYSVSREKKESFPLTVTSAQKNPTAFYLCASSIDFSLSRARNQPQHFGDGTRLSIL.

Turning to this clone: The read gets to within 3 residues of the CDR3 end, and the germline J gene fills in the rest. The rearrangement links TRBV19 to TRBJ1-4; 7 nucleotides agree with TRBD1. The V gene's germline CDR1 is LNHDA and CDR2 SQIVND (reference sequence). Germline trimming cut 2 bases from V and 5 bases from J; bases unmatched to any gene: 5. This CDR3 has 15 residues. Here the CDR3 reads CASSIRPGQNEKLFF. The CDR3 bases that were read are TGTGCCAGTAGTATACGGCCGGGACAGAATGAAAAA.